The rows below give T cell receptor beta chains drawn from one sample of a study of graft-versus-host responses after intestinal transplantation. The antigens of these receptors remain unknown. Only in-frame clones appear in the TCRdb table, and some are missing; sequencing was by immunoSEQ multiplex PCR. The data contain some 97,000 clones, about 90% of them singletons. Sequences were derived from unstimulated CD4+ T cells sorted from spleen or lymph node cells, sampled before transplant. The receptors here all came from a human donor who was the organ donor for an intestinal transplant. The CDR3 runs from the conserved cysteine through the conserved F or W. A D gene is named only where the DNA matches it firmly. Some rows mark clone size as missing; the rest say once, few, many or name a class of expanded clone.

>TRBJ1-4|-|once|TRBV2
TGTGCCAGCAGTCTCCTACAGGATGAAAAACTGTTTTTT
CASSLLQDEKLFF
>TRBJ2-3|-|-|TRBV5-6
TGTGCCAGCAGCCCCATCAGGGGGGCAGATACGCAGTATTTT
CASSPIRGADTQYF
>TRBJ1-6|TRBD1|-|TRBV5-1
TGCGCCAGCAGCTGGGACAGGGGGAATTCACCCCTCCACTTT
CASSWDRGNSPLHF
>TRBJ2-1|TRBD2|-|TRBV19
TGTGCCAGTGCGCCTCGGGGGGGTCGGAGAGGCATCGGGATCTACAATGAGCAGTTCTTC
CASAPRGGRRGIGIYNEQFF
>TRBJ1-2|-|few|TRBV5-6
TGTGCCAGCAGCATCAGGGGAAAAGGCTATGGCTACACCTTC
CASSIRGKGYGYTF
>TRBJ2-1|TRBD2|-|TRBV30
TGTGCCCTCGAGCCGGGACTAGTTAATAATGAGCAGTTCTTC
CALEPGLVNNEQFF
>TRBJ2-1|TRBD2|-|TRBV6-5
TGTGCCAGCAGTTTGACTAGCGGGGGTCTTGAGCAGTTCTTC
CASSLTSGGLEQFF
>TRBJ1-5|-|-|TRBV28
TGTGCCAGCAGTTCCCCGGACGGATTT
CASSSPDGF
>TRBJ1-2|-|-|TRBV18
TGTGCCAGCTCACCACCGGACTCACGAAGGGGCTACACCTTC
CASSPPDSRRGYTF
>TRBJ1-2|TRBD1|-|TRBV5-6
TGTGCCAGCAGCTCGGGACAGGCTAACTATGGCTACACCTTC
CASSSGQANYGYTF
>TRBJ1-1|TRBD1|once|TRBV6-5
TGTGCCAGCAGTTACTCGGACAGGGGAAACACTGAAGCTTTCTTT
CASSYSDRGNTEAFF
>TRBJ2-7|-|-|TRBV30
TGTGCCTGGAACACAGGCGGCGAGCAGTACTTC
CAWNTGGEQYF
>TRBJ2-3|-|-|TRBV7-3
TGTGCCAGCAGCCAGAACCCCGGGAGCGCTGTGGGAGATACGCAGTATTTT
CASSQNPGSAVGDTQYF
>TRBJ1-2|TRBD1|-|TRBV29-1
TGCAGCGTACCTACAGGGGATCTTTCTAACTATGGCTACACCTTC
CSVPTGDLSNYGYTF
>TRBJ1-1|-|-|TRBV2
TGTGCCAGCAGTGAGCCGGGGTCAGGCACTGAAGCTTTCTTT
CASSEPGSGTEAFF
>TRBJ2-7|-|-|TRBV5-1
TGCGCCAGCAGCCGGGATGGACGGAGTTACGAGCAGTACTTT
CASSRDGRSYEQYF
>TRBJ1-2|-|-|TRBV11-2
TGTGCCAGCAGCTTAGATGTAACGTTTAGCTATGGCTACACCTTC
CASSLDVTFSYGYTF
>TRBJ2-7|-|-|TRBV2
TGTGCCAGCAGTGAACAGGGCTACGAGCAGTACTTC
CASSEQGYEQYF
>TRBJ1-2|-|-|TRBV27
TGTGCCAGCAGTTCCACGGGGGGCGCGGGCTATGGCTACACCTTC
CASSSTGGAGYGYTF
>TRBJ1-1|TRBD1|-|TRBV15
TGTGCCACCAGCAGGGGGGACAGGGGGTTAACTGAAGCTTTCTTT
CATSRGDRGLTEAFF
>TRBJ2-3|TRBD2|-|TRBV5-6
TGTGCCAGCAGCGCGGCGGGAGAAGGTACGCAGTATTTT
CASSAAGEGTQYF
>TRBJ2-1|TRBD1|-|TRBV5-6
TGTGCCAGCAGCTACTATGACAGGGTCAATGAGCAGTTCTTC
CASSYYDRVNEQFF
>TRBJ1-2|-|-|TRBV6-6
TGTGCCAGCAGTTTCTCCCCCCTCGACACGGCTGGCTACACCTTC
CASSFSPLDTAGYTF
>TRBJ2-7|TRBD1|-|TRBV5-4
TGTGCCAGCAGCTTGGTAACAGGGGTATCCTACGAGCAGTACTTC
CASSLVTGVSYEQYF
>TRBJ2-7|TRBD1|-|TRBV6-6
TGTGCCAGCAGTTGGGGGACAGGGGGAAAGAAAAACGAGCAGTACTTC
CASSWGTGGKKNEQYF
>TRBJ1-3|-|few|TRBV28
TGTGCCAGCAGTTTATTAGGCAAAGGGGGTCCTGGAAACACCATATATTTT
CASSLLGKGGPGNTIYF
>TRBJ1-5|-|-|TRBV23-1
TGCGCCAGCAGTCAATCTGAAGGACTTCCCTACCGGAGAACCCAGCATTTT
CASSQSEGLPYRRTQHF
>TRBJ1-3|-|once|TRBV30
TGTGCCTGCGAAAATGCCTCTGGAAACACCATATATTTT
CACENASGNTIYF
>TRBJ1-1|-|-|TRBV30
TGTGCCTGGATATTCCGTGGCAGGGAGGAAGCTTTCTTT
CAWIFRGREEAFF
>TRBJ1-1|TRBD1|-|TRBV6-1
TGTGCCTCCATGGACAGGGGATTGAACACTGAAGCTTTCTTT
CASMDRGLNTEAFF
>TRBJ1-6|TRBD1|-|TRBV6-1
TGTGCCAGCAGTGGGCGGACAGGGAGCTTTTCACCCCTCCACTTT
CASSGRTGSFSPLHF
>TRBJ2-3|-|-|TRBV30
TGTGCCTGGAGTGTACTGCAGGGAGCAGATACGCAGTATTTT
CAWSVLQGADTQYF
>TRBJ2-7|-|once|TRBV29-1
TGCAGCGTTGACATGGGGAGATACGAGCAGTACTTC
CSVDMGRYEQYF
>TRBJ2-1|TRBD1|-|TRBV18
TGTGCCAGCTCACCAGGGGCGACAGGGAACAATGAGCAGTTCTTC
CASSPGATGNNEQFF
>TRBJ2-2|-|-|TRBV5-6
TGTGCCAGCAGCTTTGGACTGAACACCGGGGAGCTGTTTTTT
CASSFGLNTGELFF
>TRBJ1-5|-|once|TRBV30
TGTGCCTGGAGTGTTGGAGGTAGCAATCAGCCCCAGCATTTT
CAWSVGGSNQPQHF